This T cell receptor beta chain was recovered during a study of a mutant IDH1 vaccine in newly diagnosed glioma. Overall study: Every participant had undergone radiotherapy, temozolomide, or both before, and most underwent both.

Generated by immunoSEQ multiplex PCR, the TCRdb table keeps only in-frame clones and is missing some. The sample includes approximately 60,000 clones, roughly 84% of them seen just once. This clone was observed a few times. The antigen is undetermined. V lost 5 bases and J lost 9, with 11 bases in between. Germline V lookup: CDR1 MNHEY, CDR2 SVGAGI. The CDR3 sequence is 12 residues long. Time point specified: week 23, last vaccination. Vaccination used 300 ug of mutant IDH1 20-mer peptide per dose, with topical imiquimod. This specimen was PBMCs, taken from a glioma patient whose treatment included an IDH1 peptide vaccine. V usage is TRBV6-5 and J usage is TRBJ1-5; D unclear. The receptor was derived from a man aged 25 to 45 with glioma. CDR3 residues: CASSPTRMPQHF. The CDR3 coding sequence is TGTGCCAGCAGTCCCACAAGGATGCCCCAGCATTTT.